Below are 11 T cell receptor beta chains sequenced from a single sample in a study of technical replicates of blood from a handful of donors (dated by TCRdb to the late 2010s). The library was made by the immunoSEQ multiplex PCR assay. TCRdb's version of the immuneACCESS table is confined to in-frame rearrangements and falls short of the full clone set. An unresolved V gene accounts for under half of the shortfall where checked; the remainder is of unknown origin. Present in this sample are approximately 88,000 clones, roughly 96% of which were seen just once. The ten top clones hold about 0.31% of the sample. The sequenced sample consisted of T cells isolated from PBMCs. The receptors were gathered from a human donor in good health.

The CDR3 sequence is CASSLDRGPYNEQFF. CDR3 DNA: TGTGCCAGCAGTCTAGACAGGGGGCCGTACAATGAGCAGTTCTTC. The chain combines TRBV27 with TRBJ2-1; 10 bases fit TRBD1. Germline CDR1 reads MNHEY; CDR2 reads SMNVEV (reference sequence). This CDR3 region has 15 residues. After removal of 5 bases from V and 4 bases from J, the junction contained 5 bases not matched to a gene.

The chain employs TRBV7-6 and TRBJ2-1; no firm D call. Trimming removed 6 bases at V and 10 bases at J, with 28 bases between. The germline V gene has CDR1 SGHVS and CDR2 FNYEAQ. The CDR3 consists of 17 residues. CDR3 nucleotides: TGTGCCAGCAGTCAAACGCCCGAGAGAGCGAGCTTAGTAGAGCAGTTCTTC. This translates into CASSQTPERASLVEQFF.

This sequence joins TRBV6-5 and TRBJ1-2; D is possibly TRBD1 (5 bases). This CDR3 comprises 15 residues. The germline gives CDR1 MNHEY, CDR2 SVGAGI. Trimming left V 7 bases short and J 2 bases short, with 17 bases between. CDR3: CASTRSLGGNYGYTF. CDR3 nucleotides: TGTGCCAGCACCAGATCCCTCGGGGGGAACTATGGCTACACCTTC.

The J gene is TRBJ1-5, the V gene TRBV18; 7 nucleotides align to TRBD1. The CDR3 runs to 17 residues. The germline CDR1 and CDR2 sequences are KGHSH and LQKENI. V was pared by 0 bases and J by 6 bases, with 11 bases of the junction left unmatched. The CDR3 is CASSPPGVTGDFQPQHF. CDR3 nucleotides: TGTGCCAGCTCACCACCTGGGGTAACAGGGGATTTTCAGCCCCAGCATTTT. Drawing the rest from reference TRBV18 and TRBJ1-5, the complete variable domain is NAGVMQNPRHLVRRRGQEARLRCSPMKGHSHVYWYRQLPEEGLKFMVYLQKENIIDESGMPKERFSAEFPKEGPSILRIQQVVRGDSAAYFCASSPPGVTGDFQPQHFGDGTRLSIL.

Concerning this clone itself: The junction departs from germline at one end; a sequencing error may be responsible. The chain carries TRBV4-2 and TRBJ2-2, with D tentatively TRBD2 (6 bases). Germline V gene data show CDR1 as LGHNA and CDR2 as YNFKEQ. The CDR3 consists of 19 residues. This chain's CDR3 is CASSKEDGRYSLSAGELFF. As DNA, the CDR3 is TGTGCCAGCAGCAAAGAGGACGGGAGATATTCCTTAAGCGCCGGGGAGCTGTTTTTT.

The V call is TRBV6-5, the J call TRBJ1-3, with D perhaps matching TRBD1 (5 bases). CDR1 and CDR2 (germline): MNHEY, SVGAGI. The CDR3 extends over 15 amino acids. Between the trimmed V and J ends, which lost 7 bases and 0 bases, there was a span of 13 bases. CDR3 protein: CASTSTDSSGNTIYF. The DNA of the CDR3 is TGTGCCAGCACAAGTACCGACAGCTCTGGAAACACCATATATTTT.

V gene TRBV19 combines with J gene TRBJ1-4; possible D gene TRBD1, 5 bases. V was clipped by 3 bases and J by 2 bases, with 16 bases between them. Per the germline V gene, CDR1 is LNHDA and CDR2 is SQIVND (reference sequence). The CDR3 runs to 17 residues. CDR3 nucleotides: TGTGCCAGTAGTATTTGGCGGGGGTCCACGACTAATGAAAAACTGTTTTTT. As protein: CASSIWRGSTTNEKLFF.

This chain joins TRBV7-8 and TRBJ2-7; 8 nucleotides align to TRBD2. Germline V gene data show CDR1 as SGHVS and CDR2 as FQNEAQ. The V and J ends lost 5 bases and 3 bases, in that order; junction bases with no gene match: 9. The CDR3 contains 15 residues. Here the CDR3 DNA reads TGTGCCAGCAGCCCGGGAGGCGGGAGGTACTACGAGCAGTACTTC. It is translated as CASSPGGGRYYEQYF.

This chain joins TRBV9 and TRBJ2-7; 7 bases map to TRBD1. The V and J ends lost 3 bases and 0 bases, in that order; junction bases with no gene match: 0. CDR1 is SGDLS and CDR2 is YYNGEE in the germline V gene. The CDR3 loop spans 13 amino acids. CDR3 sequence reads: CASSGDSSYEQYF. The DNA of the CDR3 is TGTGCCAGCAGCGGGGACAGCTCCTACGAGCAGTACTTC.

The chain employs TRBV29-1 and TRBJ2-7; TRBD1 is a possible D gene (7 bases). The CDR3 is 13 residues long. Trimming removed 4 bases at V and 2 bases at J, with 12 bases between. The germline V gene encodes CDR1 SQVTM and CDR2 ANQGSEA. The CDR3 DNA reads as TGCAGCGTTGCCGACAGGGAGGCCTACGAGCAGTACTTC. This translates into CSVADREAYEQYF.

This rearrangement joins TRBV6-6 to TRBJ2-6; D ambiguous. Between the trimmed V and J ends, which lost 4 bases and 0 bases, there was a span of 10 bases. From germline, CDR1 is MNHNY and CDR2 SVGAGI (reference sequence). The CDR3 extends over 16 amino acids. Written as DNA, the CDR3 is TGTGCCAGCAGTTCGATGACAAACTCTGGGGCCAACGTCCTGACTTTC. Translating it yields CASSSMTNSGANVLTF.